This T cell receptor beta chain was profiled in a study of cytomegalovirus exposure and HLA in healthy donors. Broader study findings: The study recorded over 150 TCR beta chains that were cytomegalovirus-associated. Among TCR sequences, most were rare, though some public TCRs appeared in many donors.

Use of 60 Vbeta and 13 Jbeta primers characterized the PCR. TCRdb keeps only in-frame clones here, not all; method: immunoSEQ multiplex PCR. The data show over 200,000 clones, 70% seen once. Although they were nominally healthy when sampled, donors likely had unrecorded immune exposures. Worth noting for this clone: Antigen specificity is unknown.

The germline V gene has CDR1 MNHEY and CDR2 SMNVEV (reference sequence). Trimming pared 0 bases from V and 4 bases from J, leaving 9 bases between. The CDR3 has 14 amino acids. The clonotype was recovered from a man in his forties or fifties in good health and CMV-seropositive. This chain uses TRBV27 with TRBJ1-1, with D unclear. What was sequenced was PBMCs. CDR3 loop: CASSLSVDSTEAFF. In DNA, the CDR3 is TGTGCCAGCAGTTTATCTGTCGATAGCACTGAAGCTTTCTTT.